Listed here are 23 T cell receptor beta chains from one sample, sequenced in a study of Ad26.COV2.S vaccination and SARS-CoV-2 variants. Sample treatment: approximately 18 received Ad26.COV2.S at low or high dose, single or two shots; 5 received placebo; per-sample allocation not given. Collection of samples fell on day 63 after the first vaccine or placebo injection. Some clones are missing from TCRdb's copy, which holds only in-frame ones; the method was immunoSEQ multiplex PCR. In the table there are 330,000 or so clones, about 90% of which are singletons. The starting material was peripheral blood, obtained in a trial of Ad26.COV2.S vaccine versus placebo. These receptors were collected from a person aged 18 to 65 who received the Ad26.COV2.S COVID-19 vaccine or a placebo.

The genes are TRBV15 and TRBJ2-3; 15 bases are shared with TRBD2. CDR3 length equals 19 residues. The J segment lost 7 bases and the V segment lost 2 bases, leaving 13 bases of the junction unmatched. CDR1 is LNHNV and CDR2 is YYDKDF in the germline V gene (reference sequence). CDR3 residues: CATSRQRRTSGGAAHTQYF. The CDR3 DNA reads TGTGCCACCAGCAGACAGAGAAGGACTAGCGGGGGGGCTGCGCATACGCAGTATTTT.

This rearrangement joins TRBV7-2 to TRBJ1-2; 7 bases fit TRBD1. The CDR3 length is 16 residues. Germline V lookup: CDR1 SGHTA, CDR2 FQGNSA. Trimming removed 3 bases from V and 0 bases from J; junction bases left unmatched: 7. CDR3 in DNA: TGTGCCAGCAGCTTGGGACAGCTCGGGGCTAACTATGGCTACACCTTC. It codes for CASSLGQLGANYGYTF.

This clone has more than one count but fewer than ten. The chain couples TRBV6-6 to TRBJ1-4; 7 bases match TRBD1. There are 12 residues in the CDR3. Per germline, CDR1 MNHNY and CDR2 SVGAGI (reference sequence). CDR3 DNA: TGTGCTGTCGAGGGGGCGAGGGAAAAACTGTTTTTT. This sequence encodes CAVEGAREKLFF.

This chain joins TRBV6-2 or TRBV6-3 and TRBJ2-7, with D perhaps matching TRBD1 or TRBD2 (6 bases each). The V end was cut by 5 bases, the J end by 0 bases, with 17 bases between. Per the germline V gene, CDR1 is MNHEY and CDR2 is SVGEGT. This CDR3 is 16 amino acids long. As DNA, the CDR3 is TGTGCCAGCAGTCGAATAGGGGGGCCCGGCTCCTACGAGCAGTACTTC. Its translation is CASSRIGGPGSYEQYF.

This CDR3 is CASSQELLAAAYNEQFF. The CDR3 DNA sequence: TGTGCCAGCAGCCAAGAATTGTTAGCGGCGGCCTACAATGAGCAGTTCTTC. The gene calls are TRBV3-1 (or the pseudogene TRBV3-2) and TRBJ2-1, with D possibly TRBD2 on 6 matching bases. The V gene lost 0 bases and the J gene lost 2 bases, with 14 bases spanning the gap. CDR3 size: 17 residues. Germline CDR1 LGHDT, CDR2 YNNKEL (reference sequence).

The genes are TRBV3-1 (or the pseudogene TRBV3-2) and TRBJ2-7; TRBD1 agrees at 8 bases. The junction had 9 bases not matched to a gene; V was cut back by 1 base and J by 4 bases. The CDR3 spans 16 residues. CDR1 and CDR2 from the germline V gene are LGHDT and YNNKEL (reference sequence). CDR3 in amino acids: CASSQAGTGVGYEQYF. The CDR3 DNA reads TGTGCCAGCAGCCAAGCCGGGACAGGTGTAGGGTACGAGCAGTACTTC.

This sequence joins TRBV5-4 and TRBJ1-2, with 10 bases aligning to TRBD1. The CDR3 runs 14 residues. The V gene's germline CDR1 is SGHNT and CDR2 YYREEE (reference sequence). Trimming removed 0 bases from V and 6 bases from J; junction bases left unmatched: 2. This CDR3 is CASSLVGTGDGYTF. The CDR3 DNA follows: TGTGCCAGCAGCTTGGTCGGGACAGGGGATGGCTACACCTTC.

This chain connects TRBV29-1 to TRBJ2-5; 8 positions agree with TRBD2. This CDR3 has 15 amino acids. The germline gives CDR1 SQVTM, CDR2 ANQGSEA. J was trimmed by 4 bases and V by 2 bases; bases with no gene match: 9. CDR3 residues: CSVELSGGPAETQYF. The CDR3 DNA reads TGCAGCGTTGAACTGTCGGGAGGGCCGGCAGAGACCCAGTACTTC.

The chain has TRBV14 and TRBJ1-2; 7 bases match TRBD1. This CDR3 comprises 17 residues. V lost 0 bases and J lost 4; bases outside the gene matches: 11. Germline assignment: CDR1 SGHDN and CDR2 FVKESK. In DNA, the CDR3 is TGTGCCAGCAGCCAAGATGAACCCCGACAGGGAGGCTATGGCTACACCTTC. This codes for CASSQDEPRQGGYGYTF.

V usage is TRBV5-4 and J usage is TRBJ2-1; D remains unclear. Trimming left V 0 bases short and J 9 bases short, with 7 bases between. CDR1 is SGHNT and CDR2 is YYREEE in the germline V gene (reference sequence). This CDR3 spans 12 amino acids. CDR3 residues: CASSLGLGEQFF. In nucleotides, the CDR3 is TGTGCCAGCAGCTTGGGTCTAGGTGAGCAGTTCTTC.

The chain recombines TRBV29-1 with TRBJ2-7; D unresolved. The germline V and J ends were trimmed by 0 bases and 3 bases, with 15 bases remaining between them. The CDR3 runs to 15 residues. The germline V gene encodes CDR1 SQVTM and CDR2 ANQGSEA. CDR3 sequence: CSVEDPTTDDYEQYF. CDR3 bases: TGCAGCGTTGAAGATCCTACGACCGACGACTACGAGCAGTACTTC.

The chain is built from TRBV2 and TRBJ1-5, with 7 nucleotides matching TRBD1. The ends lost 7 bases at V and 6 bases at J; junction bases unmatched: 9. Germline values: CDR1 SNHLY, CDR2 FYNNEI. This CDR3 is built from 14 residues. CDR3 sequence reads: CASTRETGSQPQHF. CDR3 DNA sequence: TGTGCCAGCACCCGAGAGACAGGGAGTCAGCCCCAGCATTTT.

The chain links TRBV30 to TRBJ1-1, with D hard to call. From germline, CDR1 is GTSNPN and CDR2 SVGIG (reference sequence). The CDR3 contains 11 residues. Trimming removed 4 bases from V and 8 bases from J, with 11 bases in between. This CDR3 reads CAWTVLTEAFF. The CDR3 DNA is TGTGCCTGGACGGTACTTACCGAAGCTTTCTTT.

This chain joins TRBV24-1 and TRBJ1-2; no reliable D call. CDR3 length equals 13 residues. Germline CDR1 is KGHDR and CDR2 is SFDVKD. Trimming removed 5 bases from V and 3 bases from J, with 9 bases in between. CDR3 sequence: CATSVRRYYGYTF. CDR3 DNA sequence: TGTGCCACCAGTGTTCGACGGTACTATGGCTACACCTTC.

The V and J genes are TRBV19 and TRBJ1-5; no firm D call. Germline V gene sequence: CDR1 LNHDA, CDR2 SQIVND (reference sequence). Deletions cut 5 bases from V and 4 bases from J, with 15 bases between. CDR3 size: 15 residues. CDR3 nucleotide sequence: TGTGCCAGTAGTTATGGAGGGAGTACAAATCAGCCCCAGCATTTT. Amino acids: CASSYGGSTNQPQHF.

Only a few counts were recorded for this clone. The same CDR3 can be traced to other DNA sequences in this sample. This chain connects TRBV4-3 to TRBJ1-5; D is ambiguous. The CDR3 sequence is 13 residues long. Germline CDR1 LGHNA, CDR2 YSLEER. Trimming removed 0 bases at V and 1 base at J, with 1 base between. The chain's CDR3 is CASSQESNQPQHF. CDR3 nucleotides: TGCGCCAGCAGCCAAGAGAGCAATCAGCCCCAGCATTTT.

For the CDR3, the DNA is TGTGCCAGCAGCTCGAACAGGGGTTCAGGGGGGACTGAAGCTTTCTTT. It is translated as CASSSNRGSGGTEAFF. The rearrangement uses TRBV7-9 and TRBJ1-1; 7 bases fit TRBD1. From germline, CDR1 is SEHNR and CDR2 FQNEAQ (reference sequence). The J segment lost 5 bases and the V segment lost 4 bases, leaving 13 bases of the junction unmatched. The CDR3 length is 16 residues.

The rearrangement joins TRBV4-1 to TRBJ1-2; D is possibly TRBD1 (5 bases). Trimming removed 2 bases from V and 1 base from J, with 11 bases in between. Germline V CDR1 and CDR2: MGHRA, YSYEKL. This CDR3 has 15 amino acids. The CDR3 bases are TGCGCCAGCAGCCAATCGGCAGGGAATAACTATGGCTACACCTTC. Translation: CASSQSAGNNYGYTF.

This rearrangement joins TRBV19 to TRBJ2-7; a weak D match, TRBD2 (5 bases). V dropped 4 bases and J dropped 6 bases, with 10 bases sitting between them. Germline assignment: CDR1 LNHDA and CDR2 SQIVND (reference sequence). There are 12 residues in the CDR3. Written as DNA, the CDR3 is TGTGCCAGTAGTAACGGGATGAGCGAGCAGTACTTC. Its translation: CASSNGMSEQYF.

The J gene is TRBJ2-1, the V gene TRBV19, with a possible D match to TRBD1 (6 bases). This CDR3 contains 15 residues. V was cut by 2 bases and J by 6 bases, with 14 bases left in between. The germline V gene has CDR1 LNHDA and CDR2 SQIVND (reference sequence). DNA of the CDR3: TGTGCCAGTAGTATAACAGGGATCCTTTCCAATGAGCAGTTCTTC. Protein: CASSITGILSNEQFF.

This clone was seen at least ten times. The chain recombines TRBV27 with TRBJ2-1; tentative D call: TRBD1 (5 bases). The V gene's germline CDR1 is MNHEY and CDR2 SMNVEV (reference sequence). The CDR3 is 13 amino acids. Trimming stripped 4 bases from V and 5 bases from J, with 9 bases between. The CDR3 loop reads CASSYQGDNEQFF. CDR3 DNA sequence: TGTGCCAGCAGTTACCAGGGCGACAATGAGCAGTTCTTC.

The V gene is TRBV9, the J gene TRBJ1-4, with TRBD1 identical over 9 bases. The germline V gene has CDR1 SGDLS and CDR2 YYNGEE. The CDR3 totals 18 residues. After removal of 4 bases from V and 0 bases from J, the junction contained 10 bases not matched to a gene. The CDR3 coding sequence is TGTGCCAGCAGCCCGGGACAGGGCTTCTTTGCAACTAATGAAAAACTGTTTTTT. Its translation: CASSPGQGFFATNEKLFF. The full variable domain, with the rest looked up from reference TRBV9 and TRBJ1-4, is DSGVTQTPKHLITATGQRVTLRCSPRSGDLSVYWYQQSLDQGLQFLIQYYNGEERAKGNILERFSAQQFPDLHSELNLSSLELGDSALYFCASSPGQGFFATNEKLFFGSGTQLSVL.

The CDR3 coding sequence is TGTGCCAGCAGCCAAGATCCCAGGGTGGGTGCTTTCTTT. Encoded protein: CASSQDPRVGAFF. The chain has TRBV3-1 (or the pseudogene TRBV3-2) and TRBJ1-1, with D maybe TRBD1 (5 bases). V gave up 0 bases and J gave up 11 bases, with 13 bases separating them. The V gene's germline CDR1 is LGHDT and CDR2 YNNKEL (reference sequence). The CDR3 has 13 amino acids.